The T cell receptor beta chain under discussion was sequenced for a study of T-cell reconstitution after alpha-beta-depleted transplantation in children. This clonotype was counted at least ten times. Its antigen is still unknown. The V segment lost 0 bases and the J segment 3 bases; nucleotides outside the gene matches: 6. In germline, CDR1 is DFQATT, CDR2 SNEGSKA (reference sequence). This CDR3 spans 15 amino acids. Library preparation (for TCRbeta) was performed with unique molecular identifiers. TCRdb reprocessed the PCR reads via MiXCR and lists one record per CDR3 protein. Among 200,000 to 250,000 distinct CDR3 sequences listed, 11% were seen once. Points from the study as a whole: T-cell counts and diversity at one year post-transplant came mainly from newly produced T cells.

Sequencing was performed on PBMCs, taken before TCRalphabeta/CD19-depleted stem cell transplant. This chain links TRBV20-1 with TRBJ1-2, with 8 bases identical to TRBD1. The clonotype comes from a child younger than two with acute myeloid leukemia, due to receive a stem cell transplant. In nucleotides, the CDR3 is TGCAGTGCTAGAGATTTTTCACAGGGGGACTATGGCTACACCTTC. As protein: CSARDFSQGDYGYTF.